This paragraph covers one T cell receptor beta chain sequence. The antigen is unknown. The record originates from a study of CD8 T cells in ankylosing spondylitis. General study results and limits: Disease-associated clonotypes exhibited CD8+ identity and were relatively infrequent in peripheral blood. Significantly higher representation of disease-linked clones was reported for matched ankylosing spondylitis synovial fluid. Earlier literature documents some of the motif variants in reactive arthritis synovial fluid and blood.

The authors made TCR beta libraries by quantitative 5'-RACE with molecular barcodes. TCRdb ran MiXCR on the 5' RACE reads and lists one entry per CDR3 protein. The sample consists of 230,000 or so distinct CDR3 sequences, 15% to 20% of them appearing once. Sequencing was carried out using blood, either unsorted or a sorted T cell fraction (not recorded which). The receptor's source is a male donor with ankylosing spondylitis or in good health (not recorded which).

The CDR3 reads CASSLQGAWETQYF. CDR3 sequence (DNA): TGTGCCAGCAGTTTACAGGGGGCGTGGGAGACCCAGTACTTC. The rearrangement links TRBV27 to TRBJ2-5, with TRBD1 identical over 8 bases. This CDR3 has 14 amino acids. The V gene's germline CDR1 is MNHEY and CDR2 SMNVEV (reference sequence). The J segment lost 5 bases and the V segment lost 2 bases, leaving 4 bases of the junction unmatched.